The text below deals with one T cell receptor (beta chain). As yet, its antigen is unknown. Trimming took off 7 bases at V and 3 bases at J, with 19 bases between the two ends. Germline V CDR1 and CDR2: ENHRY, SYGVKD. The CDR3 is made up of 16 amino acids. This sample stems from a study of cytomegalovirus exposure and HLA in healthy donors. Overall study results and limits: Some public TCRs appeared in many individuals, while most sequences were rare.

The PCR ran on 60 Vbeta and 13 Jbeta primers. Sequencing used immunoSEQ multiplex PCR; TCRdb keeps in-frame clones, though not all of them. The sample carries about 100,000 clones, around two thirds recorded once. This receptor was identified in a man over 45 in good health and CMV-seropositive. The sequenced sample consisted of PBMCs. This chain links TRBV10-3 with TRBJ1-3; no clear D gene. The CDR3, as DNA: TGTGCCATCAAACCCCAGAACCCGGGAGGTGGAAACACCATATATTTT. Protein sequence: CAIKPQNPGGGNTIYF.